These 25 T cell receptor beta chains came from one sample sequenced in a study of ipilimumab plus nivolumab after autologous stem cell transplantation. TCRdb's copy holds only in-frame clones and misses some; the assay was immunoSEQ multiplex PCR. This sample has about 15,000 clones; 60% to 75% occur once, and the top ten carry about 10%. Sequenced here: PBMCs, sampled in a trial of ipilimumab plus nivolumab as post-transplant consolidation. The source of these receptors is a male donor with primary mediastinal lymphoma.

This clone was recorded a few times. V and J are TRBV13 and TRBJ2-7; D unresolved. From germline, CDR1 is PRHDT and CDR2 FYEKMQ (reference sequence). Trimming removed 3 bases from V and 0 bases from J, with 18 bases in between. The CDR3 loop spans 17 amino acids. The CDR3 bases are TGTGCCAGCAGCTTTTATAGCTCTTCCGCCGACTCCTACGAGCAGTACTTC. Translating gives CASSFYSSSADSYEQYF.

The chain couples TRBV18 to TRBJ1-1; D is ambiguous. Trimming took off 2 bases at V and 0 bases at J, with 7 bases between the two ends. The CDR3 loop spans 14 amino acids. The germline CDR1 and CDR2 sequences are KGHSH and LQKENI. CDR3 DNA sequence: TGTGCCAGCTCACCAAACGGCGTGAACACTGAAGCTTTCTTT. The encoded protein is CASSPNGVNTEAFF.

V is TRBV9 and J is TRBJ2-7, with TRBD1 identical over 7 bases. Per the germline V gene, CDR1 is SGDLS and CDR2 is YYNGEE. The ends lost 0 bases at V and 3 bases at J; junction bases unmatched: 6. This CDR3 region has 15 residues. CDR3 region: CASSVDGAGGYEQYF. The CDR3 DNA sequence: TGTGCCAGCAGCGTAGATGGGGCAGGGGGCTACGAGCAGTACTTC.

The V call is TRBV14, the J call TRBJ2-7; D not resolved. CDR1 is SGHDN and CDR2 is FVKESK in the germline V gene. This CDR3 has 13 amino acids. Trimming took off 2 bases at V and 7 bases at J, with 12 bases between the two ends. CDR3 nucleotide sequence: TGTGCCAGCAGCCAATCCGGTCAGAGGGAGCAGTACTTC. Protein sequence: CASSQSGQREQYF.

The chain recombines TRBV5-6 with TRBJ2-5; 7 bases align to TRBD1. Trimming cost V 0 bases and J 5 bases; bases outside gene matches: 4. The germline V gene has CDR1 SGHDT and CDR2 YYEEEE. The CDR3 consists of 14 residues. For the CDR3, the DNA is TGTGCCAGCAGCTTGGGACAGGGTCATGAGACCCAGTACTTC. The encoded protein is CASSLGQGHETQYF.

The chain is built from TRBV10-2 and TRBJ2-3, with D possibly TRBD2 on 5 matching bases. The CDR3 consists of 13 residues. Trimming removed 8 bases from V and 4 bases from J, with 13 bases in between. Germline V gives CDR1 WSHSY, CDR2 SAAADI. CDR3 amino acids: CASQSGSPDTQYF. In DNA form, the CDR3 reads TGCGCCAGCCAGTCGGGGTCCCCAGATACGCAGTATTTT.

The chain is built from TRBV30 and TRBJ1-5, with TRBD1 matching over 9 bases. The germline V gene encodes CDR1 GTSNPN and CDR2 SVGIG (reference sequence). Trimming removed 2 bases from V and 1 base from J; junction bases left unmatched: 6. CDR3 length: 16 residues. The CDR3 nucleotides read TGTGCCTGGAGTATAACAGGGGGCAGGAGCAATCAGCCCCAGCATTTT. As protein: CAWSITGGRSNQPQHF.

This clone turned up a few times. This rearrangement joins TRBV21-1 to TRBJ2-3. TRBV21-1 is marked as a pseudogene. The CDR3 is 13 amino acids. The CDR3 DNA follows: TGTGCCAGCTCCGGGGCCCGCACAGATACGCAGTATTTT. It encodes CASSGARTDTQYF.

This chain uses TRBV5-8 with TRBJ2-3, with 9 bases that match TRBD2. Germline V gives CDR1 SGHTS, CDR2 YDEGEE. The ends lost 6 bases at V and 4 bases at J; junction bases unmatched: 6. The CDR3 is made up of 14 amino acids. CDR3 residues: CASNLAGVPDTQYF. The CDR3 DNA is TGTGCCAGCAATTTAGCGGGAGTCCCAGATACGCAGTATTTT.

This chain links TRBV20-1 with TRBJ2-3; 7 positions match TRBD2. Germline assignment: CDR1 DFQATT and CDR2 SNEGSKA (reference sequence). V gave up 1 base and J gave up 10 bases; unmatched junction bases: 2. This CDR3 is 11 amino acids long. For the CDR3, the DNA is TGCAGTGCTAGAGGACTAGCCGCGCAGTATTTT. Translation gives CSARGLAAQYF.

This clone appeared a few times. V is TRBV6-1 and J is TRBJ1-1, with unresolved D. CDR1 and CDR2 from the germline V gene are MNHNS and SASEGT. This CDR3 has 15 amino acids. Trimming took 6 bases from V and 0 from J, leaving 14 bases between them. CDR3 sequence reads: CASRELWVLNTEAFF. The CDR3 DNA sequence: TGTGCCAGCAGGGAGTTATGGGTCTTGAACACTGAAGCTTTCTTT.

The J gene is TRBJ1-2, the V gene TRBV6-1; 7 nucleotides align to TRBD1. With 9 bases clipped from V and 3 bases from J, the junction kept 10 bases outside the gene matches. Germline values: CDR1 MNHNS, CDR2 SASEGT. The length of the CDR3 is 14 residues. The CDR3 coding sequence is TGTGCCAGTAGGCTAGTCACAGGGGACTATGGCTACACCTTC. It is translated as CASRLVTGDYGYTF.

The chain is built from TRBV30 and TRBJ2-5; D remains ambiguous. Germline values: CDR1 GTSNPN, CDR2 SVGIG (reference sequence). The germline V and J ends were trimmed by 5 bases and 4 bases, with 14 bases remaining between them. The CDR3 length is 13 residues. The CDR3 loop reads CAWSVMNSETQYF. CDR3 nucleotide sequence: TGTGCCTGGTCCGTAATGAACTCAGAGACCCAGTACTTC.

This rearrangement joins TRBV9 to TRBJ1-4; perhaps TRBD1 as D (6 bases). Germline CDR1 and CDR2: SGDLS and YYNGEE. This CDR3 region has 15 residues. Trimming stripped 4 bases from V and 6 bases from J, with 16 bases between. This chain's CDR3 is CASSPSAQGYEKLFF. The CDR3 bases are TGTGCCAGCAGCCCTAGTGCACAGGGATATGAAAAACTGTTTTTT. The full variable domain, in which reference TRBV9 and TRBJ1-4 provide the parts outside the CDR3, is DSGVTQTPKHLITATGQRVTLRCSPRSGDLSVYWYQQSLDQGLQFLIQYYNGEERAKGNILERFSAQQFPDLHSELNLSSLELGDSALYFCASSPSAQGYEKLFFGSGTQLSVL.

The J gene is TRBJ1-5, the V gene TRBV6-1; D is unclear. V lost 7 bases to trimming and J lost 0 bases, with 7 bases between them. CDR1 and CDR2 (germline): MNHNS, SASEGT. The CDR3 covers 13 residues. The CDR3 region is CASKGYSNQPQHF. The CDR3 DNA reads TGTGCCAGCAAGGGATATAGCAATCAGCCCCAGCATTTT.

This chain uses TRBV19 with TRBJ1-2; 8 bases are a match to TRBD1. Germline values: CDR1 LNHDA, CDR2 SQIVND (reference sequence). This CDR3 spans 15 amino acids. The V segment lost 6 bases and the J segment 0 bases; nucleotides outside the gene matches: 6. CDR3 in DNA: TGTGCCAGTAGGGACAGGGCGCGGACTAACTATGGCTACACCTTC. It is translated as CASRDRARTNYGYTF. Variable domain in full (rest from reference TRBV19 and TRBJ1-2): DGGITQSPKYLFRKEGQNVTLSCEQNLNHDAMYWYRQDPGQGLRLIYYSQIVNDFQKGDIAEGYSVSREKKESFPLTVTSAQKNPTAFYLCASRDRARTNYGYTFGSGTRLTVV.

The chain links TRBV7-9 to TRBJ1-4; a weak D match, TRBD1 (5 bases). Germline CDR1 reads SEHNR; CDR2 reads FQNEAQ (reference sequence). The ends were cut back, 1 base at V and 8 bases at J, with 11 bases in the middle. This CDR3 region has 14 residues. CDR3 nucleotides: TGTGCCAGCAGCTTAGATGGGGCCGGGGAAAAACTGTTTTTT. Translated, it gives CASSLDGAGEKLFF. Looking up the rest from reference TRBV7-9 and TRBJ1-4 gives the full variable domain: DTGVSQNPRHKITKRGQNVTFRCDPISEHNRLYWYRQTLGQGPEFLTYFQNEAQLEKSRLLSDRFSAERPKGSFSTLEIQRTEQGDSAMYLCASSLDGAGEKLFFGSGTQLSVL.

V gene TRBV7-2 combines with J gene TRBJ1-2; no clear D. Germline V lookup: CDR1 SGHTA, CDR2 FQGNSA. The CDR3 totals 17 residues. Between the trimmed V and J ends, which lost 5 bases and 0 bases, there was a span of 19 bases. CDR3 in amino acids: CASSQLPRTFANYGYTF. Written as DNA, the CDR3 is TGTGCCAGCAGCCAACTTCCTCGGACGTTCGCTAACTATGGCTACACCTTC.

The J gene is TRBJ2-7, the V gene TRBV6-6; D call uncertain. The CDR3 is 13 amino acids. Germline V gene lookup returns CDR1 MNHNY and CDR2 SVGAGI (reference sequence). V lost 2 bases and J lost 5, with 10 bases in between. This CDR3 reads CASSYEAQNEQYF. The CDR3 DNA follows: TGTGCCAGCAGTTACGAGGCGCAAAACGAGCAGTACTTC.

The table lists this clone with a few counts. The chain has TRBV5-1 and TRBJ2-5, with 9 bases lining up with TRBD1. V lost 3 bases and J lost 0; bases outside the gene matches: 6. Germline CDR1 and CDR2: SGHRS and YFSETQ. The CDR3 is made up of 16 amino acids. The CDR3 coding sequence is TGCGCCAGCAGCTCGGGAACAGGGGGCTACCAAGAGACCCAGTACTTC. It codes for CASSSGTGGYQETQYF.

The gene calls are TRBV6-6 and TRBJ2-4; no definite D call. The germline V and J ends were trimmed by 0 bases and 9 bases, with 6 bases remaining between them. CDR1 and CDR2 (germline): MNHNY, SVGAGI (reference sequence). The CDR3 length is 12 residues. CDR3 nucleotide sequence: TGTGCCAGCAGTTACTCTGGTGGCATTCAGTACTTC. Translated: CASSYSGGIQYF.

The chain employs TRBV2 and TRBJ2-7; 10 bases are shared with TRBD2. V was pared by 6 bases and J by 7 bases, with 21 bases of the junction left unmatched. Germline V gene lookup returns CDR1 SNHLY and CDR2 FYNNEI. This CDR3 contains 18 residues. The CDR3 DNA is TGTGCCAGCAGGAGGGGATGGTCAGCGGGAGGGCGGCCCGTGGAGCAGTACTTC. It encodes CASRRGWSAGGRPVEQYF.

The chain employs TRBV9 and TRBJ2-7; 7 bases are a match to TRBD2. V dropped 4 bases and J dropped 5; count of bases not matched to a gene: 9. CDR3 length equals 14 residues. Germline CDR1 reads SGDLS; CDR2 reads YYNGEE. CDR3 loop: CASSLSGGSHEQYF. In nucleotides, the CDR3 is TGTGCCAGCAGCCTGAGTGGCGGGAGCCACGAGCAGTACTTC.

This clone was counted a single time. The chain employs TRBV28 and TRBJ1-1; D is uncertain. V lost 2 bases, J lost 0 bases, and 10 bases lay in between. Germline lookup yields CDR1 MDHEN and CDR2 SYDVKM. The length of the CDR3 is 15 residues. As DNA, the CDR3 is TGTGCCAGCAGTTTAGAGGGCAGGTTGAACACTGAAGCTTTCTTT. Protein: CASSLEGRLNTEAFF.

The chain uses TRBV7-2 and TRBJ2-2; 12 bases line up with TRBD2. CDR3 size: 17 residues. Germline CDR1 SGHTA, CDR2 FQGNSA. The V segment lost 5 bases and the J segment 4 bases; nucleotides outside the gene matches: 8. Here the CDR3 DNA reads TGTGCCAGCAGCCGCGGACTAGCGGGGCAAATCACCGGGGAGCTGTTTTTT. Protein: CASSRGLAGQITGELFF.